This TCR beta chain was obtained from a study of T cells in Graves' hyperthyroidism and ophthalmopathy. Researchers took RNA transcripts and amplified the TCR beta CDR3 regions from them. The HTBI set primed first-round TCR CDR3 RT-PCR. TCRdb analysed the multiplex PCR reads with MiXCR anew, one entry per CDR3 protein. The sample contains roughly 500,000 distinct CDR3 sequences, 20% to 25% of which appear only once. The TCR comes from a woman aged 70 to 79 with Graves' ophthalmopathy. The specimen was blood.

The CDR3 protein is CASSDTPSGSGELFF. The CDR3 DNA sequence: TGCGCCAGCAGTGATACCCCAAGCGGGTCCGGGGAGCTGTTTTTT. The chain has TRBV10-1 and TRBJ2-2; D is perhaps TRBD2 (6 bases). With 3 bases removed from V and 6 bases from J, the gap between germline ends came to 14 bases. Per the germline V gene, CDR1 is WNHNN and CDR2 is SYGVQD (reference sequence). The CDR3 spans 15 residues.